This T cell receptor (beta chain) came from a study of radiation and T cells in renal cell carcinoma. Study-wide findings and caveats: Pretreatment tumor biopsies were lacking, so baseline clonotypes are unknown.

V was pared by 4 bases and J by 1 base, with 10 bases of the junction left unmatched. The germline gives CDR1 SEHNR, CDR2 FQNEAQ (reference sequence). This CDR3 is 17 amino acids long. Using immunoSEQ multiplex PCR, the repertoire was profiled, and TCRdb retains in-frame clones only, with some absent. The table has around 75,000 clones, roughly 87% seen once. Time point specified: blood 2 weeks post-SBRT. Treatment here: 15 Gy SBRT to primary tumor, nephrectomy 4 weeks later. Serial blood draws occurred at baseline and 2 and 4 weeks post-SBRT. The sample holds many counts of this clone. What it binds is not known.

The sequence was collected from a man aged 55 to 70 with renal cell carcinoma. The V gene is TRBV7-9, the J gene TRBJ2-7, with 10 bases lining up with TRBD2. The sequenced sample was blood, obtained from a patient whose treatment included radiotherapy and nephrectomy. CDR3 in amino acids: CASSSSTLAGESYEQYF. Here the CDR3 DNA reads TGTGCCAGCAGCTCATCAACTCTAGCGGGAGAGTCCTACGAGCAGTACTTC.